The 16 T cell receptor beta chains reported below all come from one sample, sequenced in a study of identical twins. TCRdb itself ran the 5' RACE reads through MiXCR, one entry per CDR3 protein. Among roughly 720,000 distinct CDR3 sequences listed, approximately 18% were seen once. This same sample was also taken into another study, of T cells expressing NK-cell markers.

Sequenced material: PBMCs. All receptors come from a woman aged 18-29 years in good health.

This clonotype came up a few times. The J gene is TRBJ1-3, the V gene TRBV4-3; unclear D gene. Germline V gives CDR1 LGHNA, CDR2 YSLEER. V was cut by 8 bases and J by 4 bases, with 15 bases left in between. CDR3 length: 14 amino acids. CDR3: CASGYVPLGNTIYF. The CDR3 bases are TGCGCCAGCGGATACGTCCCATTAGGAAACACCATATATTTT.

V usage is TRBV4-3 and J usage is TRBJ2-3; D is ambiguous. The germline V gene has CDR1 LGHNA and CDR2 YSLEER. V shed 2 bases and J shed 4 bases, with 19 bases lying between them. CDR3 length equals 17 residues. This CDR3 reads CASSQTGPPSNPDTQYF. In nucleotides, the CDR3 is TGCGCCAGCAGCCAAACCGGGCCCCCCTCCAATCCAGATACGCAGTATTTT.

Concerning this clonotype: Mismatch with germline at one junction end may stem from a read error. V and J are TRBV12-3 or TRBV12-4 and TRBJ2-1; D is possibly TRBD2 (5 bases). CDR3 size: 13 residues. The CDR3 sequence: CASSLAAWNEQFF. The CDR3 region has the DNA TGTGCCAGCAGTCTAGCCGCCTGGAATGAGCAGTTCTTC.

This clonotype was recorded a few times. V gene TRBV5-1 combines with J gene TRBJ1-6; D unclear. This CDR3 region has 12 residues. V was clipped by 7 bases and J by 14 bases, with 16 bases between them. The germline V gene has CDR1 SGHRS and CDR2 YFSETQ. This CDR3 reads CASGSLSGTLHF. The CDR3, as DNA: TGCGCCAGCGGATCCCTGTCGGGAACCCTCCACTTT.

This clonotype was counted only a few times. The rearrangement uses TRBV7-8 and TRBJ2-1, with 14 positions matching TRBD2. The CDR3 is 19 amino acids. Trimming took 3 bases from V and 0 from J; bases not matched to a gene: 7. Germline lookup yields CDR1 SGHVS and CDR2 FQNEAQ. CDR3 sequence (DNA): TGTGCCAGCAGCTTTCGACTAGCGGGGGGGGGAGGCTCCTACAATGAGCAGTTCTTC. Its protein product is CASSFRLAGGGGSYNEQFF. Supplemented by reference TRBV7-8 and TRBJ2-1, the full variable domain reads GAGVSQSPRYKVAKRGQDVALRCDPISGHVSLFWYQQALGQGPEFLTYFQNEAQLDKSGLPSDRFFAERPEGSVSTLKIQRTQQEDSAVYLCASSFRLAGGGGSYNEQFFGPGTRLTVL.

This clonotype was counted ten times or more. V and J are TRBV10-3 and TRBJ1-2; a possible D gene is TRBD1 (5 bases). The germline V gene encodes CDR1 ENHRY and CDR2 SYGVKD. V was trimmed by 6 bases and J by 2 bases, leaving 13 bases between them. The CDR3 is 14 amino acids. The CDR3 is CAISGGDGNYGYTF. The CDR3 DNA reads TGTGCCATCAGCGGGGGAGACGGAAACTATGGCTACACCTTC.

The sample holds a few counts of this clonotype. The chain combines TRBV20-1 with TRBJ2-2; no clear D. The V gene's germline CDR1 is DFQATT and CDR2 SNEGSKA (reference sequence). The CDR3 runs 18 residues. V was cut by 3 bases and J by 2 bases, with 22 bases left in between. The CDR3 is CSARVGHLENFNTGELFF. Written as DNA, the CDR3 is TGCAGTGCTAGGGTGGGCCACTTGGAAAACTTCAACACCGGGGAGCTGTTTTTT.

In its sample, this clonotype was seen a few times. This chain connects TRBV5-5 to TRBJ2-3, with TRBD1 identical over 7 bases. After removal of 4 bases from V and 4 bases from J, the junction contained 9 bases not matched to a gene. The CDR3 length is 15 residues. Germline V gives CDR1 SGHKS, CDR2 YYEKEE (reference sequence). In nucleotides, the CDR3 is TGTGCCAGCAGCCGGGACAGCGTTGCTTCAGATACGCAGTATTTT. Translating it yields CASSRDSVASDTQYF.

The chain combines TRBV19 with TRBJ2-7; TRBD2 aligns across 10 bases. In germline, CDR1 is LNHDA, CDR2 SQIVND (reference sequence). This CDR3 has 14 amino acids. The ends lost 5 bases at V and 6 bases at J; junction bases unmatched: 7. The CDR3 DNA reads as TGTGCCAGTAGTCTAAGGCTAGCGGGAGTCGAGCAGTACTTC. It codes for CASSLRLAGVEQYF.

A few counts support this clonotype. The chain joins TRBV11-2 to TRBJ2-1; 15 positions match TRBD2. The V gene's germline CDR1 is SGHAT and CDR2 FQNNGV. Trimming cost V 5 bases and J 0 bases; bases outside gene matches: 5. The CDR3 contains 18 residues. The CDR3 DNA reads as TGTGCCAGCAGCCTACGGACTAGCGGGAGGGTCTCCTACAATGAGCAGTTCTTC. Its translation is CASSLRTSGRVSYNEQFF.

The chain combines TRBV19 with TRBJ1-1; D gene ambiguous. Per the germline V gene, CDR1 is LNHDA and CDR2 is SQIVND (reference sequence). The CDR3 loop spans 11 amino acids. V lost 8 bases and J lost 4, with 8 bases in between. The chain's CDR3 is CASARTTEAFF. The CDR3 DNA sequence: TGTGCCAGTGCCAGGACCACTGAAGCTTTCTTT.

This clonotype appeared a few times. The CDR3 protein is CASSSPLTGPYEQYF. In DNA, the CDR3 is TGTGCCAGCAGCTCGCCACTGACAGGTCCCTACGAGCAGTACTTC. The chain employs TRBV13 and TRBJ2-7, with D possibly being TRBD1 (6 bases). Germline CDR1 is PRHDT and CDR2 is FYEKMQ (reference sequence). V was shortened by 4 bases and J by 2 bases, with 15 bases between the two germline ends. This CDR3 is 15 amino acids long. Filled out from reference TRBV13 and TRBJ2-7, the complete variable domain reads AAGVIQSPRHLIKEKRETATLKCYPIPRHDTVYWYQQGPGQDPQFLISFYEKMQSDKGSIPDRFSAQQFSDYHSELNMSSLELGDSALYFCASSSPLTGPYEQYFGPGTRLTVT.

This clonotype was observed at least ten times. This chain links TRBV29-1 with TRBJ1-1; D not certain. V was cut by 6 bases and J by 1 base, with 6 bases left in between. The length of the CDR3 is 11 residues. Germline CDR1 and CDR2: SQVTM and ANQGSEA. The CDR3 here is CSVQSNTEAFF. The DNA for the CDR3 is TGCAGCGTGCAGTCGAACACTGAAGCTTTCTTT.

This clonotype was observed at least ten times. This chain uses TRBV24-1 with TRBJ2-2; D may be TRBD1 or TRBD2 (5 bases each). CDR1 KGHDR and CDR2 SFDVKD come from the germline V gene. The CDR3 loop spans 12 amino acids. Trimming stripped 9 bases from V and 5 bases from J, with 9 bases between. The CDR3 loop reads CATGTSTGELFF. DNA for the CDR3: TGTGCCACCGGGACCTCGACCGGGGAGCTGTTTTTT.

The chain's CDR3 is CSAREGQTGELFF. As DNA, the CDR3 is TGCAGTGCTAGAGAAGGACAGACCGGGGAGCTGTTTTTT. The chain is built from TRBV20-1 and TRBJ2-2; weak D call: TRBD1 (6 bases). Germline V gene lookup returns CDR1 DFQATT and CDR2 SNEGSKA (reference sequence). There are 13 residues in the CDR3. V shed 0 bases and J shed 5 bases, with 7 bases lying between them.

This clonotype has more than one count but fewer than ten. The CDR3 region is CASGSDREGNGYTF. The CDR3 DNA reads TGTGCTAGTGGTTCAGACAGGGAGGGAAATGGCTACACCTTC. The chain carries TRBV12-5 and TRBJ1-2; TRBD1 aligns across 7 bases. CDR3 size: 14 residues. V gave up 4 bases and J gave up 6 bases; unmatched junction bases: 8. Germline V gene lookup returns CDR1 LGHNT and CDR2 FRNRAP.